This entry lists 22 T cell receptor beta chains sequenced from one sample in a study of blood T cell repertoires in COVID-19. Sequenced by immunoSEQ multiplex PCR; TCRdb stores in-frame clones only, minus some. The table has 95,000 to 100,000 clones, roughly 86% seen once. Source material: peripheral blood. The origin of the receptors is a woman between 25 and 40 years old with acute or convalescent COVID-19.

This chain uses TRBV28 with TRBJ1-2; TRBD1 matches at 9 bases. The CDR3 consists of 15 residues. Trimming removed 10 bases from V and 2 bases from J; junction bases left unmatched: 11. Germline lookup yields CDR1 MDHEN and CDR2 SYDVKM. CDR3 nucleotide sequence: TGTGCCACTAGGACAGGGGTGCAGGTAAACTATGGCTACACCTTC. Protein: CATRTGVQVNYGYTF.

The rearrangement joins TRBV12-3 or TRBV12-4 to TRBJ2-1; D unresolved. The CDR3 has 13 amino acids. The germline V and J ends were trimmed by 7 bases and 0 bases, with 7 bases remaining between them. The CDR3: CASIASSYNEQFF. For the CDR3, the DNA is TGTGCCAGCATAGCAAGCTCCTACAATGAGCAGTTCTTC.

The chain is built from TRBV28 and TRBJ1-2; 7 nucleotides line up with TRBD1. CDR3 size: 17 residues. The germline CDR1 and CDR2 sequences are MDHEN and SYDVKM. J gave up 5 bases and V 4 bases, and 16 bases lay outside the gene matches. The DNA for the CDR3 is TGTGCCAGCAGTTCAGCCCAGCTGGGACAGTTTCTATATGGCTACACCTTC. It encodes CASSSAQLGQFLYGYTF.

The chain is built from TRBV5-1 and TRBJ2-2; weak D call: TRBD1 (6 bases). The germline V gene has CDR1 SGHRS and CDR2 YFSETQ. Trimming left V 2 bases short and J 3 bases short, with 17 bases between. The CDR3 loop spans 17 amino acids. DNA of the CDR3: TGCGCCAGCAGCTTAGGGCAGGGGATCTTGGACACCGGGGAGCTGTTTTTT. This codes for CASSLGQGILDTGELFF.

As concerns this clone: The junction departs from germline at one end; a sequencing error may be responsible. The rearrangement joins TRBV27 to TRBJ1-1; 10 bases are shared with TRBD1. CDR3 length: 13 amino acids. Germline assignment: CDR1 MNHEY and CDR2 SMNVEV (reference sequence). The CDR3 protein is CASMGQGTPDAFF. For the CDR3, the DNA is TGTGCCAGCATGGGACAGGGGACCCCTGACGCTTTCTTT.

This chain uses TRBV11-2 with TRBJ1-2, with D possibly matching TRBD1 (6 bases). The CDR3 is made up of 13 amino acids. The germline gives CDR1 SGHAT, CDR2 FQNNGV. V lost 5 bases and J lost 6, with 13 bases in between. CDR3 in DNA: TGTGCCAGCAGCCCCACAGGGAAAAATGGCTACACCTTC. It encodes CASSPTGKNGYTF.

The chain carries TRBV19 and TRBJ1-1, with D tentatively TRBD1 (5 bases). Trimming left V 5 bases short and J 1 base short, with 5 bases between. The CDR3 length is 12 residues. Germline V CDR1 and CDR2: LNHDA, SQIVND (reference sequence). The CDR3 spells CASSQGNTEAFF. As DNA, the CDR3 is TGTGCCAGTAGTCAGGGGAACACTGAAGCTTTCTTT.

V and J are TRBV18 and TRBJ2-1, with 13 bases fitting TRBD2. Germline values: CDR1 KGHSH, CDR2 LQKENI. The CDR3 loop spans 15 amino acids. V lost 4 bases and J lost 9; bases outside the gene matches: 6. The CDR3 coding sequence is TGTGCCAGCTCACGAGGACTAGCGGGGGACGGTGAGCAGTTCTTC. It is translated as CASSRGLAGDGEQFF.

The V gene is TRBV4-1, the J gene TRBJ2-7, with 7 bases fitting TRBD2. This CDR3 contains 14 residues. The J segment lost 0 bases and the V segment lost 4 bases, leaving 3 bases of the junction unmatched. CDR1 and CDR2 (germline): MGHRA, YSYEKL. CDR3 bases: TGCGCCAGCAGCCGGGACTACAGCTCCTACGAGCAGTACTTC. Its translation is CASSRDYSSYEQYF.

The chain links TRBV2 to TRBJ1-2; a weak D match, TRBD1 (5 bases). The CDR3 has 15 residues. Germline V lookup: CDR1 SNHLY, CDR2 FYNNEI. V gave up 1 base and J gave up 4 bases, with 13 bases separating them. The CDR3 protein is CASSEGLGGFYGYTF. The CDR3 nucleotides read TGTGCCAGCAGTGAAGGTCTGGGGGGATTCTATGGCTACACCTTC.

The chain combines TRBV5-1 with TRBJ2-3; TRBD1 matches at 8 bases. Germline CDR1 is SGHRS and CDR2 is YFSETQ. The CDR3 spans 15 residues. The V segment lost 5 bases and the J segment 3 bases; nucleotides outside the gene matches: 8. CDR3 nucleotides: TGCGCCAGCAGGTTAGGACAGGGAAATACAGATACGCAGTATTTT. Protein product: CASRLGQGNTDTQYF.

This clone appeared a single time. The genes are TRBV7-8 and TRBJ1-5; maybe TRBD1 (6 bases). CDR3 length: 14 residues. V lost 1 base to trimming and J lost 6 bases, with 10 bases between them. Germline V CDR1 and CDR2: SGHVS, FQNEAQ. CDR3 sequence: CASSLGGGVQPQHF. CDR3 coding DNA: TGTGCCAGCAGCTTAGGAGGGGGGGTTCAGCCCCAGCATTTT.

The chain couples TRBV18 to TRBJ2-7; no definite D call. CDR1 and CDR2 from the germline V gene are KGHSH and LQKENI. The CDR3 sequence is 12 residues long. V was cut by 2 bases and J by 4 bases, with 6 bases left in between. This CDR3 reads CASSPTDYEQYF. CDR3 DNA sequence: TGTGCCAGCTCACCAACAGATTACGAGCAGTACTTC.

In this sample, this clone turned up a few times. The chain recombines TRBV28 with TRBJ1-2; D is possibly TRBD1 (6 bases). Trimming removed 6 bases from V and 2 bases from J, with 13 bases in between. The CDR3 has 14 residues. From germline, CDR1 is MDHEN and CDR2 SYDVKM. CDR3 nucleotide sequence: TGTGCCAGCAGATTCTCAGGGGAGAACTATGGCTACACCTTC. It yields the protein CASRFSGENYGYTF.

CDR3 bases: TGCGCCAGCAGCCAATCTGGAGCCCCCACAGATACGCAGTATTTT. This translates into CASSQSGAPTDTQYF. The genes are TRBV4-1 and TRBJ2-3; D remains unclear. Germline CDR1 reads MGHRA; CDR2 reads YSYEKL. Trimming shortened V by 2 bases and J by 2 bases, and 11 bases separated the two germline ends. The CDR3 spans 15 residues.

The chain combines TRBV5-4 with TRBJ2-3; 7 bases align to TRBD2. V was pared by 3 bases and J by 6 bases, with 1 base of the junction left unmatched. The CDR3 is made up of 12 amino acids. Germline V lookup: CDR1 SGHNT, CDR2 YYREEE (reference sequence). CDR3 in amino acids: CASSWGGDTQYF. The DNA for the CDR3 is TGTGCCAGCAGCTGGGGGGGGGATACGCAGTATTTT.

The chain is built from TRBV7-8 and TRBJ2-1; 8 positions agree with TRBD1. CDR3 size: 15 residues. Trimming took 4 bases from V and 3 from J; bases not matched to a gene: 5. In germline, CDR1 is SGHVS, CDR2 FQNEAQ. The CDR3 coding sequence is TGTGCCAGCAGCTACCGGGACAGGAGCTACAATGAGCAGTTCTTC. Translating gives CASSYRDRSYNEQFF.

V and J are TRBV11-1 and TRBJ1-2, with unresolved D. The V gene lost 5 bases and the J gene lost 14 bases, with 18 bases spanning the gap. The V gene's germline CDR1 is SGHAT and CDR2 FQDESV (reference sequence). The CDR3 sequence is 12 residues long. The CDR3 sequence: CASSAHPGSWTF. For the CDR3, the DNA is TGTGCCAGCAGCGCCCACCCCGGGTCCTGGACCTTC.

The chain links TRBV30 to TRBJ2-3; 8 bases map to TRBD2. The germline CDR1 and CDR2 sequences are GTSNPN and SVGIG (reference sequence). The CDR3 consists of 14 residues. V lost 2 bases and J lost 1; bases outside the gene matches: 2. In DNA, the CDR3 is TGTGCCTGGAGTCCGGGAGGGCGCACAGATACGCAGTATTTT. Translated, it gives CAWSPGGRTDTQYF.

This sequence joins TRBV4-1 and TRBJ1-1, with TRBD1 identical over 7 bases. CDR1 and CDR2 from the germline V gene are MGHRA and YSYEKL. The CDR3 consists of 14 residues. The ends lost 7 bases at V and 2 bases at J; junction bases unmatched: 7. CDR3: CASTRTGSNTEAFF. The CDR3 region has the DNA TGCGCCAGCACCCGGACAGGTTCCAACACTGAAGCTTTCTTT.

This clone showed up just once. This chain connects TRBV5-6 to TRBJ1-2; 8 positions match TRBD1. V was pared by 2 bases and J by 5 bases, with 2 bases of the junction left unmatched. The germline gives CDR1 SGHDT, CDR2 YYEEEE. There are 13 residues in the CDR3. This CDR3 is CASSFRTGYGYTF. CDR3 nucleotide sequence: TGTGCCAGCAGCTTCCGGACAGGGTATGGCTACACCTTC.

The count of this clone is one. The chain carries TRBV7-9 and TRBJ2-7, with D maybe TRBD2 (6 bases). Per germline, CDR1 SEHNR and CDR2 FQNEAQ (reference sequence). This CDR3 region has 15 residues. V dropped 4 bases and J dropped 3 bases, with 16 bases sitting between them. Here the CDR3 DNA reads TGTGCCAGCAGCTCCCCGCTTGGGGGGTTCTACGAGCAGTACTTC. As protein: CASSSPLGGFYEQYF.